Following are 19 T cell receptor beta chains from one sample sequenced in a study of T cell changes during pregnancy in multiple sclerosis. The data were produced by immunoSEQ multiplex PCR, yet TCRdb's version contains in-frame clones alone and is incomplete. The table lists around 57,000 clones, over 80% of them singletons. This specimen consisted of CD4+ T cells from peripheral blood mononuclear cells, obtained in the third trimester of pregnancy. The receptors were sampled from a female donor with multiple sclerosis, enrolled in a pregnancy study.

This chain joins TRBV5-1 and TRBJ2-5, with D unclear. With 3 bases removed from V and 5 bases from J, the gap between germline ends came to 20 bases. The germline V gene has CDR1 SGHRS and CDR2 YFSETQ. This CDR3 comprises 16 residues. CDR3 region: CASSSPTNPTQETQYF. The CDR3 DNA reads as TGCGCCAGCAGCTCACCCACTAACCCCACCCAGGAGACCCAGTACTTC.

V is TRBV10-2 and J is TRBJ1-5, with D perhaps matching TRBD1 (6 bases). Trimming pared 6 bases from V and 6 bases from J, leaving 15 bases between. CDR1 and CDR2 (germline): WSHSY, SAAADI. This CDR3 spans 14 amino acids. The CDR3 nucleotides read TGCGCCAGCAGAACTACAGGGTTGGGTCAGCCCCAGCATTTT. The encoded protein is CASRTTGLGQPQHF.

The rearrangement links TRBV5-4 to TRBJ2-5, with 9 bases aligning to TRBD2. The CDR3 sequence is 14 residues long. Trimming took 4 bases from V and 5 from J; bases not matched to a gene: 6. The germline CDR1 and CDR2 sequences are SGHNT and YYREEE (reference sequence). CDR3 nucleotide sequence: TGTGCCAGCAGCCGCGGGGGGGCAGGGGAGACCCAGTACTTC. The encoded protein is CASSRGGAGETQYF.

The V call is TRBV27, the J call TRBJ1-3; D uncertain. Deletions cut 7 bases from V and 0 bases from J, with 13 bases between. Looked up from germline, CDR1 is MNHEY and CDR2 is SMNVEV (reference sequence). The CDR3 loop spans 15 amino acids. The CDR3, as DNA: TGTGCCAGCACCTCCGAAGCGTTCTCTGGAAACACCATATATTTT. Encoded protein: CASTSEAFSGNTIYF.

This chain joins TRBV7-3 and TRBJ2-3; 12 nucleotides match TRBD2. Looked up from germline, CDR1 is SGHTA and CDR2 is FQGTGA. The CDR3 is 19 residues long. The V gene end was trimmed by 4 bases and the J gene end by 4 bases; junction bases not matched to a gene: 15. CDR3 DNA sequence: TGTGCCAGCAGCTACACCCCGCGGCTAGCGGGAGGGCCTGCAGATACGCAGTATTTT. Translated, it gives CASSYTPRLAGGPADTQYF.

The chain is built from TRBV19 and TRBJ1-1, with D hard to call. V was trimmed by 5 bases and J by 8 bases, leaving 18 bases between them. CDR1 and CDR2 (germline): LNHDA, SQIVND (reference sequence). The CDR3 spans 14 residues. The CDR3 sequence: CASSPPSVAQEAFF. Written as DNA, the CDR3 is TGTGCCAGTAGTCCTCCCTCTGTTGCACAGGAAGCTTTCTTT.

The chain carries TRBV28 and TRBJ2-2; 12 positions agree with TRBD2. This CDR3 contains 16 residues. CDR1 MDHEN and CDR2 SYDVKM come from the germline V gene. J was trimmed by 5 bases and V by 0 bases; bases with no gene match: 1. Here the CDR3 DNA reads TGTGCCAGCAGTTTATGGACTAGCGGGAGTACCGGGGAGCTGTTTTTT. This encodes CASSLWTSGSTGELFF.

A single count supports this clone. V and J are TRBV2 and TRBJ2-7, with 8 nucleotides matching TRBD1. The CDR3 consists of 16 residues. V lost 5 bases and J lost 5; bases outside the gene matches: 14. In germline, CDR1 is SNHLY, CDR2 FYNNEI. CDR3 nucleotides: TGTGCCAGCAGTAGAACCGGGACAGGCTTTGACCACGAGCAGTACTTC. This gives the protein CASSRTGTGFDHEQYF.

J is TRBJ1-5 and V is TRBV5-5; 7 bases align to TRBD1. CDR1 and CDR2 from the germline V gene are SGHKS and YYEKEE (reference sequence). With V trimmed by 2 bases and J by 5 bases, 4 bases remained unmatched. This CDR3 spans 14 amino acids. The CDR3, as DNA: TGTGCCAGCAGCTTTAGGGGGCGCGATCAGCCCCAGCATTTT. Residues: CASSFRGRDQPQHF.

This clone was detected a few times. The chain's CDR3 is CASSIDLFGGLGTEAFF. The CDR3 DNA reads as TGTGCCAGTAGTATAGATCTATTCGGGGGTCTGGGCACTGAAGCTTTCTTT. V gene TRBV19 combines with J gene TRBJ1-1; the D gene is possibly TRBD1 (5 bases). V was clipped by 0 bases and J by 4 bases, with 18 bases between them. Germline V gene data show CDR1 as LNHDA and CDR2 as SQIVND (reference sequence). The CDR3 is 17 residues long.

CDR3 protein: CASSAPTGPNTEAFF. The CDR3 nucleotides are TGTGCCAGCTCAGCCCCGACAGGACCGAACACTGAAGCTTTCTTT. The V gene is TRBV18, the J gene TRBJ1-1, with D possibly matching TRBD1 (6 bases). CDR3 length: 15 amino acids. Per germline, CDR1 KGHSH and CDR2 LQKENI. V was clipped by 5 bases and J by 1 base, with 14 bases between them.

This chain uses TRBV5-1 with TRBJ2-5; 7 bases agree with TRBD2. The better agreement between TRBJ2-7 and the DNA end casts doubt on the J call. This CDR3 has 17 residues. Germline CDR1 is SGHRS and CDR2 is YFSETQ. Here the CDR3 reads CASSWGLHPKGSYEQYF. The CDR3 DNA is TGCGCCAGCAGCTGGGGACTACACCCGAAGGGCTCCTACGAGCAGTACTTC.

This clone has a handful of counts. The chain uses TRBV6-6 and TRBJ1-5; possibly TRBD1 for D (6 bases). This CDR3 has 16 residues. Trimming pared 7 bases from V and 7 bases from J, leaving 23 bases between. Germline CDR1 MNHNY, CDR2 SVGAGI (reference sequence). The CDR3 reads CASTAFEQGKGQPQHF. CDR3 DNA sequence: TGTGCCAGCACCGCATTTGAACAGGGAAAGGGCCAGCCCCAGCATTTT.

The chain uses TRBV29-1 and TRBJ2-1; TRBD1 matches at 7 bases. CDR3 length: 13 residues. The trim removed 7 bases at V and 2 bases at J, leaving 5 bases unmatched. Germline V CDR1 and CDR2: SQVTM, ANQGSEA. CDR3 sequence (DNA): TGCAGCGCTTCGACAGGGACCTACAATGAGCAGTTCTTC. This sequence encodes CSASTGTYNEQFF.

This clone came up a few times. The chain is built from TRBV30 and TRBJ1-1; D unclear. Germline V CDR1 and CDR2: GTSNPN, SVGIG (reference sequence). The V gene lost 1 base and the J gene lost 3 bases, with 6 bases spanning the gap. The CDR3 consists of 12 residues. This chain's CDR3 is CAWSGQYTEAFF. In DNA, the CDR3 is TGTGCCTGGAGTGGCCAGTACACTGAAGCTTTCTTT.

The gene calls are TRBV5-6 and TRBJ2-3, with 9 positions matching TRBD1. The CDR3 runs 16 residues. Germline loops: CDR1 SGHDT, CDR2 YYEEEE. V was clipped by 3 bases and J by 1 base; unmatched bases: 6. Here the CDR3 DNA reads TGTGCCAGCAGCTCCACCGGGACAGGGCGCACAGATACGCAGTATTTT. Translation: CASSSTGTGRTDTQYF.

CDR3 amino acids: CASSEFRSPNQPQHF. The DNA for the CDR3 is TGTGCCAGCAGTGAATTTCGGAGTCCCAATCAGCCCCAGCATTTT. This chain links TRBV6-1 with TRBJ1-5; D remains unclear. The V gene lost 2 bases and the J gene lost 3 bases, with 11 bases spanning the gap. CDR1 and CDR2 (germline): MNHNS, SASEGT. The CDR3 has 15 amino acids.

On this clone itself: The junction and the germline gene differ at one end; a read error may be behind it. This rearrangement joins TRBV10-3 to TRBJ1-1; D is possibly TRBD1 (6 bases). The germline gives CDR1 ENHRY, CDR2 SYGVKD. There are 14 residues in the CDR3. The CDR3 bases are TGTACCATCAGTGAGGGACACGGGAGCGCTGAAGCTTTCTTT. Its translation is CTISEGHGSAEAFF.

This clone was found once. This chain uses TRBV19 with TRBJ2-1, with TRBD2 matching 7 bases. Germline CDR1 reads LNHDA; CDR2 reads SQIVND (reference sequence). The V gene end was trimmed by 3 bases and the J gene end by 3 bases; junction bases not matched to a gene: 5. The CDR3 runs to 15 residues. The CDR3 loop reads CASSIGSGHYNEQFF. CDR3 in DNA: TGTGCCAGTAGTATTGGTAGCGGGCACTACAATGAGCAGTTCTTC.